This T cell receptor beta chain comes out of a study of blood T cell repertoires in COVID-19. Assay: immunoSEQ multiplex PCR; the TCRdb copy retains only in-frame clones and omits some. The data hold around 100,000 clones, with about 88% observed a single time. This TCR came from an elderly man with acute or convalescent COVID-19. The sequenced sample was peripheral blood.

CDR3 loop: CASSVDSNTGELFF. In DNA form, the CDR3 reads TGTGCCAGCAGCGTAGACTCGAACACCGGGGAGCTGTTTTTT. The chain links TRBV9 to TRBJ2-2, with unresolved D. The V gene's germline CDR1 is SGDLS and CDR2 YYNGEE. The CDR3 is 14 residues long. The V end lost 0 bases, the J end lost 0 bases, and 3 bases lay between the germline ends. The full variable domain, with the rest looked up from reference TRBV9 and TRBJ2-2, is DSGVTQTPKHLITATGQRVTLRCSPRSGDLSVYWYQQSLDQGLQFLIQYYNGEERAKGNILERFSAQQFPDLHSELNLSSLELGDSALYFCASSVDSNTGELFFGEGSRLTVL.